What follows are 16 T cell receptor beta chains derived from one specimen sequenced in a study of shared clonotypes between healthy human individuals. The protocol was immunoSEQ multiplex PCR, while the TCRdb copy is restricted to in-frame clones and leaves out a portion. The table records about 1.1 million clones, approximately 80% of them present only once. The sequenced sample consisted of memory CD4+ T cells from PBMCs. Subset meaning: CD45RA-negative fraction. The source is a man younger than 35 in good health. Some clones in this sample may be carry-over from other donors' samples.

The rearrangement uses TRBV7-3 and TRBJ2-3, with a weak D call TRBD1 (6 bases). The V and J ends lost 5 bases and 2 bases respectively, with 8 bases between them. Germline lookup yields CDR1 SGHTA and CDR2 FQGTGA. The CDR3 loop spans 13 amino acids. The CDR3 here is CASSRDNTDTQYF. DNA of the CDR3: TGTGCCAGCAGCCGGGACAACACAGATACGCAGTATTTT.

The genes are TRBV2 and TRBJ1-5; 7 bases line up with TRBD1. Looked up from germline, CDR1 is SNHLY and CDR2 is FYNNEI. This CDR3 has 14 residues. After removal of 6 bases from V and 7 bases from J, the junction contained 9 bases not matched to a gene. In DNA form, the CDR3 reads TGTGCCAGCAGACCTACAGGGGAAGGCCAGCCCCAGCATTTT. It translates to CASRPTGEGQPQHF.

The J gene is TRBJ1-1, the V gene TRBV28; weak D call: TRBD1 (5 bases). The germline CDR1 and CDR2 sequences are MDHEN and SYDVKM. CDR3 length: 15 residues. Trimming removed 3 bases from V and 8 bases from J, with 19 bases in between. CDR3 sequence reads: CASSFHSGVTGEAFF. DNA for the CDR3: TGTGCCAGCAGTTTTCATTCGGGGGTAACGGGCGAAGCTTTCTTT.

V usage is TRBV11-2 and J usage is TRBJ2-5, with D uncertain. Germline CDR1 SGHAT, CDR2 FQNNGV. The CDR3 has 10 residues. Trimming shortened V by 5 bases and J by 2 bases, and 0 bases separated the two germline ends. This CDR3 reads CASSQETQYF. For the CDR3, the DNA is TGTGCCAGCAGCCAAGAGACCCAGTACTTC.

The chain employs TRBV4-3 and TRBJ2-3; 10 positions agree with TRBD2. Looked up from germline, CDR1 is LGHNA and CDR2 is YSLEER. CDR3 length: 17 residues. Trimming took 2 bases from V and 4 from J; bases not matched to a gene: 9. CDR3 nucleotides: TGCGCCAGCAGCCAACTCCTAGCGGGAGTAGGGGCAGATACGCAGTATTTT. It translates to CASSQLLAGVGADTQYF.

This rearrangement joins TRBV28 to TRBJ2-2; TRBD2 matches 8 bases. J gave up 2 bases and V 8 bases, and 7 bases lay outside the gene matches. The germline V gene has CDR1 MDHEN and CDR2 SYDVKM. CDR3 length: 15 residues. This CDR3 is CASGGGGLNTGELFF. The CDR3 DNA sequence: TGTGCCAGCGGCGGCGGGGGGCTTAACACCGGGGAGCTGTTTTTT.

This chain joins TRBV7-9 and TRBJ2-2; TRBD1 matches at 10 bases. The CDR3 is made up of 14 amino acids. After removal of 5 bases from V and 6 bases from J, the junction contained 3 bases not matched to a gene. Germline V gives CDR1 SEHNR, CDR2 FQNEAQ (reference sequence). The CDR3 protein is CASSRGQGAGELFF. The DNA for the CDR3 is TGTGCCAGCAGCAGAGGACAGGGGGCCGGGGAGCTGTTTTTT.

The chain combines TRBV7-2 with TRBJ1-2; 9 nucleotides line up with TRBD1. Germline V gene sequence: CDR1 SGHTA, CDR2 FQGNSA. This CDR3 spans 16 amino acids. With V trimmed by 6 bases and J by 2 bases, 10 bases remained unmatched. The CDR3 DNA sequence: TGTGCCAGCAGTCGCGATCACAGGGGGCCGAACTATGGCTACACCTTC. This sequence encodes CASSRDHRGPNYGYTF.

The chain uses TRBV28 and TRBJ1-1, with TRBD1 matching 7 bases. This CDR3 comprises 11 residues. Germline CDR1 reads MDHEN; CDR2 reads SYDVKM. The CDR3 region is CAAGGQTEAFF. In nucleotides, the CDR3 is TGTGCGGCAGGGGGACAAACTGAAGCTTTCTTT.

The rearrangement uses TRBV18 and TRBJ2-3; D might be TRBD1 (6 bases). Per germline, CDR1 KGHSH and CDR2 LQKENI. Between the trimmed V and J ends, which lost 5 bases and 1 base, there was a span of 16 bases. This CDR3 has 16 amino acids. CDR3 sequence (DNA): TGTGCCAGCTCAAGGGATCAGGGGTCAGGCACAGATACGCAGTATTTT. Protein sequence: CASSRDQGSGTDTQYF.

This chain connects TRBV4-1 to TRBJ2-3, with TRBD1 as a possible D gene (5 bases). V lost 1 base and J 4 bases, leaving 15 bases between the germline ends. The germline CDR1 and CDR2 sequences are MGHRA and YSYEKL. The CDR3 is made up of 16 amino acids. In DNA form, the CDR3 reads TGCGCCAGCAGCCAAGGCCGGCCCCTAGGGGCAGATACGCAGTATTTT. Its translation: CASSQGRPLGADTQYF.

Comment on this clone: This likely came from a read error, as a far larger clone is one base away. Other DNA sequences in this sample translate to the same CDR3. V usage is TRBV4-2 and J usage is TRBJ2-2; no clear D gene. The CDR3 length is 15 residues. V was cut by 0 bases and J by 4 bases, with 9 bases left in between. CDR1 and CDR2 from the germline V gene are LGHNA and YNFKEQ. CDR3 nucleotides: TGTGCCAGCAGCCAAGATCAGTCCCGCACCGGGGAGCTGTTTTTT. Its translation is CASSQDQSRTGELFF.

This rearrangement joins TRBV6-5 to TRBJ2-7, with D possibly being TRBD2 (6 bases). Germline V gene sequence: CDR1 MNHEY, CDR2 SVGAGI. With 5 bases removed from V and 4 bases from J, the gap between germline ends came to 9 bases. This CDR3 contains 12 residues. CDR3 in DNA: TGTGCCAGCAGTCCTCGGGGGTACGAGCAGTACTTC. Amino acid sequence: CASSPRGYEQYF.

The genes are TRBV7-2 and TRBJ1-3; D possibly corresponds to TRBD1 (5 bases). The CDR3 consists of 16 residues. CDR1 is SGHTA and CDR2 is FQGNSA in the germline V gene. V shed 4 bases and J shed 0 bases, with 13 bases lying between them. Here the CDR3 reads CASSSSGAFSGNTIYF. DNA of the CDR3: TGTGCCAGCAGCTCGAGTGGGGCTTTCTCTGGAAACACCATATATTTT.

J is TRBJ1-1 and V is TRBV18; TRBD1 matches at 9 bases. Trimming cost V 5 bases and J 3 bases; bases outside gene matches: 4. The CDR3 spans 14 residues. The germline CDR1 and CDR2 sequences are KGHSH and LQKENI. This chain's CDR3 is CASSGQGRDTEAFF. The DNA of the CDR3 is TGTGCCAGCTCAGGACAGGGGAGGGACACTGAAGCTTTCTTT.

The table lists this clone with a count of one. Since a much larger clone is just one base distant, this may be a read error. The chain has TRBV7-9 and TRBJ1-5; D is undetermined. Germline CDR1 is SEHNR and CDR2 is FQNEAQ (reference sequence). Trimming took off 1 base at V and 6 bases at J, with 7 bases between the two ends. The CDR3 loop spans 13 amino acids. Here the CDR3 reads CASSLGGSQPQHF. Here the CDR3 DNA reads TGTGCCAGCAGCTTAGGCGGCAGTCAGCCCCAGCATTTT. Full variable domain (rest looked up from reference TRBV7-9 and TRBJ1-5): DTGVSQNPRHKITKRGQNVTFRCDPISEHNRLYWYRQTLGQGPEFLTYFQNEAQLEKSRLLSDRFSAERPKGSFSTLEIQRTEQGDSAMYLCASSLGGSQPQHFGDGTRLSIL.